What follows are 14 T cell receptor beta chains derived from one specimen sequenced in a study of early stage breast cancer tumors. Generated by immunoSEQ multiplex PCR, the TCRdb table keeps only in-frame clones and is missing some. The sample yields nearly 70,000 clones, 80% seen once. What was sequenced was blood. All receptors derive from a person in their 40s with breast cancer.

Concerning this clone itself: One end of the junction does not line up with germline, which may come from a read error. V and J are TRBV28 and TRBJ2-7; D possibly corresponds to TRBD1 (6 bases). The germline V gene encodes CDR1 MDHEN and CDR2 SYDVKM. The CDR3 runs 12 residues. The DNA of the CDR3 is TGTGCCAGCAGTGCTTCAGGGGAAAAGAGACGCTTC. It codes for CASSASGEKRRF.

This chain joins TRBV9 and TRBJ2-7, with D tentatively TRBD2 (5 bases). Germline CDR1 reads SGDLS; CDR2 reads YYNGEE. Trimming removed 3 bases from V and 2 bases from J, with 12 bases in between. The CDR3 totals 14 residues. For the CDR3, the DNA is TGTGCCAGCAGCGAGGCTCCGGAGGCCTACGAGCAGTACTTC. Protein product: CASSEAPEAYEQYF.

This chain connects TRBV28 to TRBJ1-2; TRBD1 aligns across 10 bases. Germline-derived CDR1 and CDR2 are MDHEN and SYDVKM. J lost 3 bases, V lost 2 bases, and 0 bases had no gene match. There are 14 residues in the CDR3. Here the CDR3 reads CASSLGTGDYGYTF. As DNA, the CDR3 is TGTGCCAGCAGTTTAGGGACAGGGGACTATGGCTACACCTTC.

The chain couples TRBV5-6 to TRBJ2-7; TRBD1 agrees at 8 bases. This CDR3 has 14 amino acids. The J segment lost 5 bases and the V segment lost 1 base, leaving 5 bases of the junction unmatched. Germline CDR1 reads SGHDT; CDR2 reads YYEEEE. For the CDR3, the DNA is TGTGCCAGCAGCTTGACGGGACAGGTCCACGAGCAGTACTTC. This encodes CASSLTGQVHEQYF.

The chain recombines TRBV30 with TRBJ1-4, with no clear D. This CDR3 region has 13 residues. Trimming stripped 1 base from V and 7 bases from J, with 10 bases between. Germline V gene lookup returns CDR1 GTSNPN and CDR2 SVGIG (reference sequence). The CDR3 here is CAWSGITFEKLFF. The CDR3 bases are TGTGCCTGGAGTGGTATAACTTTTGAAAAACTGTTTTTT.

The rearrangement uses TRBV27 and TRBJ2-2; TRBD1 or TRBD2 may be the D gene (5 bases each). This CDR3 is 16 amino acids long. Germline V gene lookup returns CDR1 MNHEY and CDR2 SMNVEV (reference sequence). V gave up 2 bases and J gave up 4 bases, with 14 bases separating them. The CDR3 reads CASSLEGPHATGELFF. The CDR3 nucleotides read TGTGCCAGCAGTTTAGAGGGACCCCATGCCACCGGGGAGCTGTTTTTT.

The J gene is TRBJ1-3, the V gene TRBV6-5; no reliable D call. Germline-derived CDR1 and CDR2 are MNHEY and SVGAGI. This CDR3 is built from 16 residues. The V gene lost 4 bases and the J gene lost 2 bases, with 15 bases spanning the gap. CDR3: CASSSPGSGAGNTIYF. The CDR3 region has the DNA TGTGCCAGCAGTTCACCGGGATCCGGGGCTGGAAACACCATATATTTT.

The gene calls are TRBV19 and TRBJ2-1; 10 nucleotides match TRBD1. This CDR3 is 15 amino acids long. Germline V gene lookup returns CDR1 LNHDA and CDR2 SQIVND (reference sequence). J lost 5 bases, V lost 7 bases, and 8 bases had no gene match. The CDR3 DNA sequence: TGTGCCAGTAACTCCTTGGGGACAGGGGACAATGAGCAGTTCTTC. It encodes CASNSLGTGDNEQFF.

V gene TRBV6-5 combines with J gene TRBJ1-5; D is uncertain. Trimming took off 4 bases at V and 0 bases at J, with 10 bases between the two ends. This CDR3 contains 15 residues. In germline, CDR1 is MNHEY, CDR2 SVGAGI. The CDR3 region has the DNA TGTGCCAGCAGTTCGGGTCCCCCTAGCAATCAGCCCCAGCATTTT. Translated, it gives CASSSGPPSNQPQHF.

The chain couples TRBV20-1 to TRBJ1-1, with unresolved D. V was cut by 4 bases and J by 6 bases, with 9 bases left in between. The CDR3 length is 11 residues. From germline, CDR1 is DFQATT and CDR2 SNEGSKA (reference sequence). The CDR3 protein is CSAKPTAEAFF. In DNA, the CDR3 is TGCAGTGCTAAGCCGACCGCTGAAGCTTTCTTT.

The chain combines TRBV10-2 with TRBJ1-5; D gene ambiguous. The CDR3 spans 14 residues. Between the trimmed V and J ends, which lost 1 base and 0 bases, there was a span of 4 bases. The germline V gene encodes CDR1 WSHSY and CDR2 SAAADI. CDR3 sequence: CASSEYGSNQPQHF. The CDR3 DNA reads as TGCGCCAGCAGTGAGTATGGTAGCAATCAGCCCCAGCATTTT.

The V gene is TRBV9, the J gene TRBJ1-1; D not certain. The CDR3 totals 14 residues. Trimming shortened V by 0 bases and J by 3 bases, and 9 bases separated the two germline ends. Germline CDR1 SGDLS, CDR2 YYNGEE. DNA of the CDR3: TGTGCCAGCAGCGTAGAAATTCGTGACACTGAAGCTTTCTTT. Translated: CASSVEIRDTEAFF.

V and J are TRBV2 and TRBJ2-7; no firm D call. The germline V gene has CDR1 SNHLY and CDR2 FYNNEI. Trimming removed 6 bases at V and 2 bases at J, with 17 bases between. This CDR3 is 15 amino acids long. The CDR3 bases are TGTGCCAGCAGCGCGTCCGCGTCGTCGGCCTACGAGCAGTACTTC. Its translation: CASSASASSAYEQYF.

The chain has TRBV18 and TRBJ1-1; D unresolved. This CDR3 region has 14 residues. V was clipped by 2 bases and J by 4 bases, with 11 bases between them. Germline values: CDR1 KGHSH, CDR2 LQKENI. The CDR3 bases are TGTGCCAGCTCACCAGGGAGGGCGAGCACTGAAGCTTTCTTT. The encoded protein is CASSPGRASTEAFF.